The 14 T cell receptor beta chains below all came from one sample that was sequenced in a study of T cell changes during pregnancy in multiple sclerosis. This table comes from immunoSEQ multiplex PCR, and its TCRdb copy is limited to in-frame clones, with some not included. There are under 130,000 clones in the sample; almost 95% occur only once, and about 0.93% lies in the top ten. Sample: peripheral blood, taken after pregnancy. These receptors were taken from a female donor with multiple sclerosis, enrolled in a pregnancy study.

This clone showed up just once. The J gene is TRBJ1-1, the V gene TRBV7-8; D perhaps matches TRBD1 (5 bases). CDR1 and CDR2 (germline): SGHVS, FQNEAQ. Trimming removed 1 base at V and 1 base at J, with 7 bases between. There are 14 residues in the CDR3. The CDR3 sequence is CASSLEGRNTEAFF. DNA for the CDR3: TGTGCCAGCAGCTTAGAGGGGCGGAACACTGAAGCTTTCTTT.

The chain combines TRBV11-2 with TRBJ1-1, with TRBD1 identical over 8 bases. There are 15 residues in the CDR3. V lost 5 bases and J lost 2; bases outside the gene matches: 7. The germline CDR1 and CDR2 sequences are SGHAT and FQNNGV. CDR3 coding DNA: TGTGCCAGCAGCCCCCGAGGACAGGGAAACACTGAAGCTTTCTTT. The encoded protein is CASSPRGQGNTEAFF.

The chain uses TRBV5-4 and TRBJ1-4; TRBD1 matches 11 bases. Losses at the gene ends were 4 bases for V and 8 bases for J; bases not matched to a gene: 13. The CDR3 is made up of 17 amino acids. Germline values: CDR1 SGHNT, CDR2 YYREEE (reference sequence). The CDR3 DNA reads as TGTGCCAGCAGCACCGGCCGCCCGGGGACAGGGGGGGAAAAACTGTTTTTT. Translating it yields CASSTGRPGTGGEKLFF.

This chain's CDR3 is CAIKSGFEDEQFF. DNA of the CDR3: TGTGCCATCAAGAGCGGGTTTGAGGATGAGCAGTTCTTC. The V gene is TRBV10-3, the J gene TRBJ2-1; D might be TRBD2 (6 bases). V lost 7 bases and J lost 8, with 15 bases in between. This CDR3 has 13 amino acids. Germline CDR1 ENHRY, CDR2 SYGVKD.

The chain uses TRBV5-5 and TRBJ2-6; TRBD2 might be the D (6 bases). This CDR3 comprises 15 residues. CDR1 is SGHKS, CDR2 YYEKEE, per germline (reference sequence). Trimming removed 0 bases from V and 4 bases from J, with 8 bases in between. This CDR3 is CASSLGGTGANVLTF. CDR3 bases: TGTGCCAGCAGCTTGGGCGGGACCGGGGCCAACGTCCTGACTTTC.

This clone was detected only once. V gene TRBV19 combines with J gene TRBJ1-1; D might be TRBD1 (5 bases). The germline gives CDR1 LNHDA, CDR2 SQIVND (reference sequence). CDR3 length: 15 amino acids. V lost 6 bases and J lost 4, with 18 bases in between. In DNA, the CDR3 is TGTGCCAGTAGGCCTACCCCCTCTGGGGCCACTGAAGCTTTCTTT. It codes for CASRPTPSGATEAFF.

The rearrangement uses TRBV28 and TRBJ2-7; 8 bases align to TRBD1. The length of the CDR3 is 14 residues. V gave up 7 bases and J gave up 0 bases; unmatched junction bases: 5. The germline gives CDR1 MDHEN, CDR2 SYDVKM. The chain's CDR3 is CASNVQGGSYEQYF. The CDR3 region has the DNA TGTGCCAGCAATGTACAGGGGGGCTCCTACGAGCAGTACTTC.

The J gene is TRBJ2-2, the V gene TRBV5-1; a possible D gene is TRBD1 (5 bases). The germline gives CDR1 SGHRS, CDR2 YFSETQ. V lost 4 bases and J 0 bases, leaving 13 bases between the germline ends. This CDR3 is built from 16 residues. The CDR3 loop is CASSPTPGTNTGELFF. The CDR3 coding sequence is TGCGCCAGCAGCCCAACCCCAGGGACGAACACCGGGGAGCTGTTTTTT.

This chain uses TRBV18 with TRBJ1-2; D possibly corresponds to TRBD1 (6 bases). The germline CDR1 and CDR2 sequences are KGHSH and LQKENI. The CDR3 covers 14 residues. Between the trimmed V and J ends, which lost 3 bases and 4 bases, there was a span of 12 bases. The CDR3 spells CASSPGHQSYGYTF. The CDR3 DNA reads as TGTGCCAGCTCACCGGGACACCAGTCCTATGGCTACACCTTC.

This rearrangement joins TRBV10-1 to TRBJ2-5, with 9 positions matching TRBD1. Losses at the gene ends were 4 bases for V and 6 bases for J; bases not matched to a gene: 6. CDR3 length equals 14 residues. The germline V gene has CDR1 WNHNN and CDR2 SYGVQD (reference sequence). Here the CDR3 DNA reads TGCGCCAGCAGTGCCGGGACAGGGACGCAGACCCAGTACTTC. The encoded protein is CASSAGTGTQTQYF.

V and J are TRBV28 and TRBJ1-2; 7 bases align to TRBD1. In germline, CDR1 is MDHEN, CDR2 SYDVKM. V lost 5 bases to trimming and J lost 0 bases; unmatched junction nucleotides: 3. This CDR3 is built from 14 residues. The CDR3 reads CASSGTESNYGYTF. CDR3 DNA: TGTGCCAGCAGTGGGACAGAGTCTAACTATGGCTACACCTTC.

This rearrangement joins TRBV5-4 to TRBJ2-3; 7 bases agree with TRBD2. The CDR3 extends over 16 amino acids. V was clipped by 4 bases and J by 6 bases; unmatched bases: 14. CDR1 is SGHNT, CDR2 YYREEE, per germline (reference sequence). This CDR3 is CASSPTGGGAMDTQYF. CDR3 nucleotides: TGTGCCAGCAGCCCAACTGGGGGAGGGGCAATGGATACGCAGTATTTT.

The chain employs TRBV28 and TRBJ1-1, with 7 bases lining up with TRBD1. Per germline, CDR1 MDHEN and CDR2 SYDVKM. The V segment lost 3 bases and the J segment 4 bases; nucleotides outside the gene matches: 8. The CDR3 is 15 amino acids. CDR3 sequence: CASSFNRGAATEAFF. CDR3 bases: TGTGCCAGCAGTTTCAACAGGGGAGCGGCCACTGAAGCTTTCTTT.

V gene TRBV7-9 combines with J gene TRBJ1-2; D may be TRBD1 (5 bases). CDR1 and CDR2 (germline): SEHNR, FQNEAQ (reference sequence). The CDR3 consists of 14 residues. V was clipped by 5 bases and J by 4 bases, with 14 bases between them. The CDR3 bases are TGTGCCAGCAGCCCCGCAGGGAAATCCTATGGCTACACCTTC. Translating gives CASSPAGKSYGYTF.